Below are 9 T cell receptor beta chains sequenced from a single sample in a study of shared clonotypes between healthy human individuals. Data came from immunoSEQ multiplex PCR; TCRdb stores just in-frame clones and leaves some out. The sample includes approximately 500,000 clones, roughly 85% of them seen just once. The source material was PBMCs. The source is a woman aged 35 to 49 in good health. Some clones in this sample may be carry-over from other donors' samples.

As concerns this clone: A far larger clone differs by one base, so this is likely a read error. CDR3 region: CASSLQGRSTVELFF. In DNA, the CDR3 is TGTGCCAGCAGCTTGCAGGGGAGGAGCACCGTGGAGCTGTTTTTT. J is TRBJ2-2 and V is TRBV5-4; D tentatively fits TRBD1 or TRBD2 (6 bases each). There are 15 residues in the CDR3. Germline V gene sequence: CDR1 SGHNT, CDR2 YYREEE (reference sequence).

This clone was recorded once. For the CDR3, the DNA is TGTGCCAGCAGCTTAGTTTCAGGAGTGAACACTGAAGCTTTCTTT. This encodes CASSLVSGVNTEAFF. The V call is TRBV11-2, the J call TRBJ1-1; no clear D. The CDR3 totals 15 residues. The germline gives CDR1 SGHAT, CDR2 FQNNGV. Trimming shortened V by 1 base and J by 0 bases, and 9 bases separated the two germline ends.

The chain combines TRBV2 with TRBJ2-2, with D unclear. The germline gives CDR1 SNHLY, CDR2 FYNNEI. This CDR3 contains 15 residues. V lost 7 bases to trimming and J lost 0 bases, with 12 bases between them. The CDR3 reads CASKDTYSNTGELFF. In nucleotides, the CDR3 is TGTGCCAGCAAAGACACGTACTCGAACACCGGGGAGCTGTTTTTT.

The chain recombines TRBV27 with TRBJ2-3, with unresolved D. Germline assignment: CDR1 MNHEY and CDR2 SMNVEV (reference sequence). This CDR3 is 13 amino acids long. Between the trimmed V and J ends, which lost 2 bases and 3 bases, there was a span of 6 bases. The CDR3 loop reads CASSLMGTDTQYF. The CDR3, as DNA: TGTGCCAGCAGTTTAATGGGAACAGATACGCAGTATTTT.

This clone was picked up a small number of times. The chain recombines TRBV2 with TRBJ2-3, with 9 positions matching TRBD1. The CDR3 length is 14 residues. Germline loops: CDR1 SNHLY, CDR2 FYNNEI. V dropped 4 bases and J dropped 5; count of bases not matched to a gene: 4. CDR3 bases: TGTGCCAGCAGTGGGGGGACAGGGAGAGATACGCAGTATTTT. This gives the protein CASSGGTGRDTQYF.

The chain combines TRBV6-6 with TRBJ2-5, with D possibly called TRBD1 or TRBD2 (7 bases each). Trimming pared 5 bases from V and 1 base from J, leaving 17 bases between. Germline V gene sequence: CDR1 MNHNY, CDR2 SVGAGI (reference sequence). There are 16 residues in the CDR3. The CDR3 loop reads CASSPGGDLSQETQYF. In DNA form, the CDR3 reads TGTGCCAGCAGTCCAGGGGGGGACTTATCCCAAGAGACCCAGTACTTC.

This clone was counted a single time. Mismatch with germline at one junction end may stem from a read error. This rearrangement joins TRBV7-7 to TRBJ2-1; TRBD2 agrees at 10 bases. Germline V gives CDR1 SSHAT, CDR2 FNYEAQ (reference sequence). The CDR3 covers 14 residues. CDR3 region: CASSLGLAMGEQFF. CDR3 nucleotide sequence: TGTGCTAGCAGCTTGGGACTAGCGATGGGTGAGCAGTTCTTC. The entire variable domain, with the rest obtained from reference TRBV7-7 and TRBJ2-1, is as follows: GAGVSQSPRYKVTKRGQDVTLRCDPISSHATLYWYQQALGQGPEFLTYFNYEAQPDKSGLPSDRFSAERPEGSISTLTIQRTEQRDSAMYRCASSLGLAMGEQFFGPGTRLTVL.

This clone was counted only a few times. This chain joins TRBV7-9 and TRBJ2-7; a weak D match, TRBD2 (5 bases). The CDR3 spans 14 residues. Trimming pared 2 bases from V and 0 bases from J, leaving 8 bases between. The germline gives CDR1 SEHNR, CDR2 FQNEAQ (reference sequence). The CDR3 bases are TGTGCCAGCAGCTTAAGTGGACTCTCCTACGAGCAGTACTTC. It is translated as CASSLSGLSYEQYF.

The rearrangement uses TRBV5-1 and TRBJ1-5; TRBD1 aligns across 7 bases. Germline CDR1 and CDR2: SGHRS and YFSETQ. The V segment lost 1 base and the J segment 7 bases; nucleotides outside the gene matches: 5. CDR3 length: 14 amino acids. CDR3 residues: CASSLNRGEQPQHF. The CDR3 nucleotides are TGCGCCAGCAGCTTGAACAGGGGTGAGCAGCCCCAGCATTTT.